One sample yielded the 22 T cell receptor beta chains listed below, sequenced in a study of blood T cell repertoires in COVID-19. Profiling relied on immunoSEQ multiplex PCR, and the TCRdb table lists in-frame clones only, not all of them. The sample shows roughly 150,000 clones, about 86% of them seen only once. Sequencing used peripheral blood. Source of these receptors: a woman between 70 and 85 years old with acute or convalescent COVID-19.

V gene TRBV2 combines with J gene TRBJ1-1, with D unresolved. From germline, CDR1 is SNHLY and CDR2 FYNNEI. The CDR3 sequence is 12 residues long. Trimming stripped 8 bases from V and 1 base from J, with 8 bases between. Here the CDR3 DNA reads TGTGCCAGCCGAAGAGAGAACACTGAAGCTTTCTTT. This codes for CASRRENTEAFF.

The chain couples TRBV2 to TRBJ2-1; D gene unclear. With 4 bases removed from V and 12 bases from J, the gap between germline ends came to 10 bases. The CDR3 runs to 11 residues. Germline CDR1 SNHLY, CDR2 FYNNEI. CDR3 protein: CASSAETSQFF. The CDR3 DNA sequence: TGTGCCAGCAGTGCGGAGACGTCGCAGTTCTTC.

A remark on this clone: The sample contains more than one DNA sequence encoding this CDR3. This rearrangement joins TRBV6-5 to TRBJ2-1; no firm D call. The V end lost 3 bases, the J end lost 8 bases, and 5 bases lay between the germline ends. Looked up from germline, CDR1 is MNHEY and CDR2 is SVGAGI. This CDR3 has 11 residues. CDR3 in DNA: TGTGCCAGCAGTTATTTAGATGAGCAGTTCTTC. Its translation: CASSYLDEQFF.

Worth noting for this clone: This sample also contains other DNA sequences that code for the same CDR3. The chain combines TRBV19 with TRBJ1-2, with D tentatively TRBD1 (6 bases). The V gene lost 5 bases and the J gene lost 3 bases, with 10 bases spanning the gap. This CDR3 spans 13 amino acids. CDR1 and CDR2 (germline): LNHDA, SQIVND (reference sequence). The CDR3 loop is CASSVQGDYGYTF. In nucleotides, the CDR3 is TGTGCCAGTAGTGTACAGGGAGACTATGGCTACACCTTC.

CDR3 nucleotides: TGTGCCAGCAGTCCAGGACAGGGTAACTATGGCTACACCTTC. Translation: CASSPGQGNYGYTF. This chain links TRBV28 with TRBJ1-2, with 8 bases lining up with TRBD1. Germline CDR1 is MDHEN and CDR2 is SYDVKM. CDR3 size: 14 residues. Losses at the gene ends were 5 bases for V and 1 base for J; bases not matched to a gene: 3.

The V gene is TRBV14, the J gene TRBJ2-7; TRBD1 agrees at 7 bases. CDR1 and CDR2 from the germline V gene are SGHDN and FVKESK. The CDR3 contains 15 residues. The ends lost 1 base at V and 6 bases at J; junction bases unmatched: 9. The CDR3 region is CASSQGQGVWSEQYF. CDR3 bases: TGTGCCAGCAGCCAAGGTCAGGGGGTATGGAGCGAGCAGTACTTC.

The J gene is TRBJ2-1, the V gene TRBV6-2 or TRBV6-3, with 7 positions matching TRBD2. The CDR3 has 13 residues. J gave up 8 bases and V 6 bases, and 7 bases lay outside the gene matches. Germline V gene lookup returns CDR1 MNHEY and CDR2 SVGEGT. The DNA of the CDR3 is TGTGCCAGCAGCCCGCGGGGGTTGGATGAGCAGTTCTTC. Translation gives CASSPRGLDEQFF.

The rearrangement joins TRBV19 to TRBJ1-2; no reliable D call. V was shortened by 7 bases and J by 4 bases, with 16 bases between the two germline ends. The CDR3 is 14 residues long. Germline V gene lookup returns CDR1 LNHDA and CDR2 SQIVND (reference sequence). The CDR3 coding sequence is TGTGCCAGTACAAAAGAAGCCCTATCCTATGGCTACACCTTC. It yields the protein CASTKEALSYGYTF.

The rearrangement uses TRBV7-9 and TRBJ2-3; D gene unclear. The germline gives CDR1 SEHNR, CDR2 FQNEAQ (reference sequence). CDR3 length: 15 residues. Trimming pared 1 base from V and 3 bases from J, leaving 11 bases between. CDR3 residues: CASSLVQSLTDTQYF. Written as DNA, the CDR3 is TGTGCCAGCAGCTTAGTCCAGTCCTTGACAGATACGCAGTATTTT. The full variable domain, its missing parts supplied by reference TRBV7-9 and TRBJ2-3, is DTGVSQNPRHKITKRGQNVTFRCDPISEHNRLYWYRQTLGQGPEFLTYFQNEAQLEKSRLLSDRFSAERPKGSFSTLEIQRTEQGDSAMYLCASSLVQSLTDTQYFGPGTRLTVL.

The V gene is TRBV5-1, the J gene TRBJ2-1; TRBD2 aligns across 7 bases. Germline V gene sequence: CDR1 SGHRS, CDR2 YFSETQ. This CDR3 region has 13 residues. The ends lost 3 bases at V and 10 bases at J; junction bases unmatched: 7. CDR3 nucleotide sequence: TGCGCCAGCAGCTGGGGGACTACAGCCGAGCAGTTCTTC. Protein sequence: CASSWGTTAEQFF.

V is TRBV28 and J is TRBJ2-7; TRBD1 matches at 9 bases. CDR3 length: 17 residues. Per germline, CDR1 MDHEN and CDR2 SYDVKM. V trimming: 9 bases; J trimming: 3 bases; junction bases outside the gene matches: 18. This CDR3 is CARLQGARAGTGYEQYF. The CDR3 nucleotides are TGTGCCAGACTACAGGGGGCACGAGCGGGAACCGGCTACGAGCAGTACTTC.

The genes are TRBV6-5 and TRBJ1-2; D might be TRBD1 (5 bases). V lost 0 bases to trimming and J lost 7 bases, with 9 bases between them. The germline V gene encodes CDR1 MNHEY and CDR2 SVGAGI. CDR3 length equals 13 residues. The CDR3 DNA sequence: TGTGCCAGCAGTTACTCAGGGGTTGGTGGCTACACCTTC. Translated: CASSYSGVGGYTF.

The chain couples TRBV5-1 to TRBJ1-6; possibly TRBD1 for D (5 bases). The CDR3 runs 18 residues. Between the trimmed V and J ends, which lost 4 bases and 0 bases, there was a span of 17 bases. CDR1 and CDR2 from the germline V gene are SGHRS and YFSETQ. The DNA for the CDR3 is TGCGCCAGCAGCCCCAGGCTGGGAGGGGACTCCTATAATTCACCCCTCCACTTT. It is translated as CASSPRLGGDSYNSPLHF.

This clone was found a few times. The V gene is TRBV3-1 (or the pseudogene TRBV3-2), the J gene TRBJ1-6, with no clear D. Germline CDR1 is LGHDT and CDR2 is YNNKEL (reference sequence). This CDR3 has 13 residues. V lost 1 base and J 8 bases, leaving 6 bases between the germline ends. This CDR3 reads CASSQGADSPLHF. The CDR3 nucleotides read TGTGCCAGCAGCCAAGGGGCCGATTCACCCCTCCACTTT.

The chain employs TRBV7-9 and TRBJ1-4; 7 nucleotides agree with TRBD1. The length of the CDR3 is 14 residues. Per the germline V gene, CDR1 is SEHNR and CDR2 is FQNEAQ (reference sequence). Trimming removed 8 bases from V and 8 bases from J; junction bases left unmatched: 11. The CDR3 DNA follows: TGTGCCAGCCAGGGGGGCAGGGACCCCGAAAAACTGTTTTTT. Protein product: CASQGGRDPEKLFF.

As DNA, the CDR3 is TGTGCCAGCAGTTCGGGACAGGGTTCGGTGAACACTGAAGCTTTCTTT. Translated: CASSSGQGSVNTEAFF. The rearrangement joins TRBV6-6 to TRBJ1-1; 9 bases fit TRBD1. The CDR3 has 16 amino acids. J lost 0 bases, V lost 4 bases, and 6 bases had no gene match. From germline, CDR1 is MNHNY and CDR2 SVGAGI (reference sequence).

The chain employs TRBV19 and TRBJ2-5; TRBD1 aligns across 9 bases. The J segment lost 7 bases and the V segment lost 5 bases, leaving 20 bases of the junction unmatched. The germline gives CDR1 LNHDA, CDR2 SQIVND (reference sequence). The CDR3 spans 18 residues. Here the CDR3 reads CASSPSTGGWFLGVTQYF. In DNA form, the CDR3 reads TGTGCCAGTAGTCCCTCGACAGGGGGATGGTTCCTTGGGGTGACCCAGTACTTC.

V gene TRBV7-2 combines with J gene TRBJ2-3; the match to TRBD2 covers 13 bases. There are 16 residues in the CDR3. Germline assignment: CDR1 SGHTA and CDR2 FQGNSA. The V segment lost 5 bases and the J segment 5 bases; nucleotides outside the gene matches: 7. The CDR3 sequence is CASSPTSGGVGDTQYF. The CDR3 bases are TGTGCCAGCAGCCCCACTAGCGGGGGGGTTGGAGATACGCAGTATTTT.

The chain has TRBV3-1 (or the pseudogene TRBV3-2) and TRBJ1-1, with 8 bases fitting TRBD1. The CDR3 loop spans 14 amino acids. CDR1 and CDR2 from the germline V gene are LGHDT and YNNKEL (reference sequence). V lost 4 bases and J lost 2; bases outside the gene matches: 3. The CDR3 loop reads CASSRGQGNTEAFF. The CDR3 DNA is TGTGCCAGCAGCCGCGGACAGGGAAACACTGAAGCTTTCTTT.

The count of this clone is one. J is TRBJ1-1 and V is TRBV7-2, with no clear D. This CDR3 has 14 residues. Germline values: CDR1 SGHTA, CDR2 FQGNSA. The V end lost 3 bases, the J end lost 5 bases, and 13 bases lay between the germline ends. The DNA of the CDR3 is TGTGCCAGCAGCTTCAGGCGGAGAGGGACTGAAGCTTTCTTT. This translates into CASSFRRRGTEAFF.

The CDR3 is CASSLGAGGNTEAFF. CDR3 sequence (DNA): TGTGCCAGCAGCTTAGGAGCAGGGGGGAACACTGAAGCTTTCTTT. The chain links TRBV7-2 to TRBJ1-1; the match to TRBD1 covers 7 bases. Unmatched junction bases numbered 3, after V lost 1 base and J lost 1 base. Germline V CDR1 and CDR2: SGHTA, FQGNSA. The CDR3 runs 15 residues.

J is TRBJ2-7 and V is TRBV7-6; 8 nucleotides line up with TRBD1. The V and J ends lost 4 bases and 0 bases, in that order; junction bases with no gene match: 2. The CDR3 has 14 residues. The germline V gene encodes CDR1 SGHVS and CDR2 FNYEAQ. In nucleotides, the CDR3 is TGTGCCAGCAGCTCCGGGACAGGCTCCTACGAGCAGTACTTC. It is translated as CASSSGTGSYEQYF.